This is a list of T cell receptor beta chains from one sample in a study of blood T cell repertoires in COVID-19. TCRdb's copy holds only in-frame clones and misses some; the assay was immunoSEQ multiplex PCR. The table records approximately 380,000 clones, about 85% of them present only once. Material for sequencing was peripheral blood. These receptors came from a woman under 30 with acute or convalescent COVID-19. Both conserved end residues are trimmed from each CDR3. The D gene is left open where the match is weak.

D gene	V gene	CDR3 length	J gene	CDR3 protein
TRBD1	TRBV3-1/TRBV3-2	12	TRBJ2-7	ASSQEQGFHEQY
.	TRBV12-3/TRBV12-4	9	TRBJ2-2	ASSRARELF
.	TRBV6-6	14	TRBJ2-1	ASSYSTSESYNEQF
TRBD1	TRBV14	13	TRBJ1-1	ASSPETGRNPEAF
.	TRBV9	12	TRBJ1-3	ASSVEESGNTIY
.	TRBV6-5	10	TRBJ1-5	ASTERVQPQH
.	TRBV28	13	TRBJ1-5	ASSPPMGLNQPQH
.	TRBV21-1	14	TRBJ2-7	ASSGPRAGYPIRQY
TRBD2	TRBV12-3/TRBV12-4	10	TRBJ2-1	ASSSGGGEQF
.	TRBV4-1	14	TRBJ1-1	ASSQDPGLMNTEAF
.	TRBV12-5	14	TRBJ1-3	ASGMGGALSGNTIY
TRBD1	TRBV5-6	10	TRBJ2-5	ASSVQGGTQY
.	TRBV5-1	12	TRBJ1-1	ASSLESMNTEAF
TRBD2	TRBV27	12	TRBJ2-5	ASIRWLAGETQY
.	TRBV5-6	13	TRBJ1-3	ASSLVAGSGNTIY
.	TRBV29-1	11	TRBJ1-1	SVEERGSTEAF
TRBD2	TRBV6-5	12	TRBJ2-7	ASSSSSGVYEQY
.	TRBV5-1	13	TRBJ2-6	ASSPGVSGANVLT
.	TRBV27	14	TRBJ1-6	ASSAPAGAADSPLH
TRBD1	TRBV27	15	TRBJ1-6	ASSVLGKDREYSPLH
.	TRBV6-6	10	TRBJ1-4	ASSYSLEKLF
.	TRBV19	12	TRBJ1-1	ASSFPGWRTEAF
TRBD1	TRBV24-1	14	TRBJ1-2	ATSDPGQGGNYGYT
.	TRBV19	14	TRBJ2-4	ASSIDRDVAKNIQY
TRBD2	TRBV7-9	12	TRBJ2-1	ASSRTSGMNEQF
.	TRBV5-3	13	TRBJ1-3	ARSFSGSSGNTIY
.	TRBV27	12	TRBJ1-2	ASSWGLGTGGYT
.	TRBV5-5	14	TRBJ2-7	ASSLGAQAPDYEQY
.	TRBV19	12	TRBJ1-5	ASSMFDQGQPQH
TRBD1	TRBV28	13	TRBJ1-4	ASSQRTGGSEKLF
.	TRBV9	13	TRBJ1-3	ASSAEGHSGNTIY
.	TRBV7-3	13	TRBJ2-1	ASSVGGGVGDEQF
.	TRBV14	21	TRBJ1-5	ASSQEGCHSFRGPRGSNQPQH
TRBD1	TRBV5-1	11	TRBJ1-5	ASRDREDGPQH
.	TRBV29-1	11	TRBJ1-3	SVGGVSGNTIY
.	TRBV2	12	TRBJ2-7	ASNRPRLSYEQY
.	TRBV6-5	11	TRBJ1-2	ASRNSPDYGYT
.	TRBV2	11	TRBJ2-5	ASSTVDQETQY
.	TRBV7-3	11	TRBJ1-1	ASSYGGNTEAF
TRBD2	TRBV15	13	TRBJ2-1	ATSSRLAGGNEQF
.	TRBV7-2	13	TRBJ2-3	ASTRRGQFSDTQY
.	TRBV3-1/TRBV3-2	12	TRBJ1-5	ASSQSGPNQPQH
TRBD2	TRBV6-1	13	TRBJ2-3	ASSEGSGGADTQY
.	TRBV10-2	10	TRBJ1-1	ASGPGPTEAF
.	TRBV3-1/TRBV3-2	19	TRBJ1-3	ASSQVRRIPSILRDGNTIY
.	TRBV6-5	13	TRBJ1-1	ASSYSGQKNTEAF
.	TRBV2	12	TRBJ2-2	ASSGTTGGGELF
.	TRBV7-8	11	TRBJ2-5	ASSYIPEETQY
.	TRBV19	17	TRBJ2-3	ASRPLWGSDGKRTDTQY
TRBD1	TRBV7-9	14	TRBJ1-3	ASSLGQGASGNTIY
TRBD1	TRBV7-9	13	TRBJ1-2	ASSTGTGGVGGYT
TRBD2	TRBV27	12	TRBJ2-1	ASGEAGSYNEQF
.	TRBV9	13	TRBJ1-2	ASSTRDTGNYGYT